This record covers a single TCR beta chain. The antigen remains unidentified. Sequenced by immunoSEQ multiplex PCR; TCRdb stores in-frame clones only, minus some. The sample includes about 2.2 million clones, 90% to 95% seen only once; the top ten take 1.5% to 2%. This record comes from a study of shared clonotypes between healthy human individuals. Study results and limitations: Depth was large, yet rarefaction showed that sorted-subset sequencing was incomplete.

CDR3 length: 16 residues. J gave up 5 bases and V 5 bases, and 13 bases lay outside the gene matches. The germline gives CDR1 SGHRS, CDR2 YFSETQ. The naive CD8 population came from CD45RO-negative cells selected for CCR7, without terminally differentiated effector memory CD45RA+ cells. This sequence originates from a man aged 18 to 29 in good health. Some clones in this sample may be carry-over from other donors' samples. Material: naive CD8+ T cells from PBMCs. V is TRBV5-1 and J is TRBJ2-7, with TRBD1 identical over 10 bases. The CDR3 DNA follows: TGCGCCAGCAGGAGGGCGCCGGACAGGGGGGTGGACGAGCAGTACTTC. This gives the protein CASRRAPDRGVDEQYF.